This T cell receptor beta chain was sequenced for a study of T cell responses to AZD1222 COVID-19 vaccine. This table comes from immunoSEQ multiplex PCR, and its TCRdb copy is limited to in-frame clones, with some not included. The repertoire includes 90,000 to 100,000 clones, approximately 84% of them detected once, and approximately 15% sits in the top ten. Of note for this clone: The target antigen is unknown.

V was pared by 6 bases and J by 2 bases, with 8 bases between. This CDR3 has 12 residues. Germline CDR1 reads KGHSH; CDR2 reads LQKENI. Whole-study results and caveats: A rise in Spike-specific TCR breadth and depth followed two AZD1222 doses. Spike was spanned by vaccine-associated CD4 TCRs, which were dominant at 160-218 and 743-854.

The source of this sequence is an adult who received the AZD1222 COVID-19 vaccine. This chain links TRBV18 with TRBJ2-7; D could derive from TRBD1 or TRBD2 (5 bases each). The specimen was peripheral blood, collected 28 days after the second AZD1222 dose. The CDR3: CASSRDPYEQYF. CDR3 nucleotides: TGTGCCAGCTCCAGGGACCCCTACGAGCAGTACTTC.